Reported below is one T cell receptor beta chain. CDR1 SGHAT and CDR2 FQNNGV come from the germline V gene. This CDR3 contains 14 residues. Losses at the gene ends were 3 bases for V and 5 bases for J; bases not matched to a gene: 6. The data stem from a study of blood T cell repertoires in COVID-19. Study-wide context: From the United States, Italy and Spain came samples of acute and convalescent COVID-19.

In the source study's methods: Estimates of nucleated cell counts were drawn from the amplification of reference gene primers. Libraries were prepared by immunoSEQ multiplex PCR; TCRdb keeps only in-frame clonotypes and omits some of them. The V and J calls and clone size come from that table; D and trimming were worked out from the DNA. Here the sample spans approximately 67,000 clones, 85% to 90% being singletons. The sample consisted of peripheral blood. The chain has TRBV11-2 and TRBJ1-1, with 7 bases lining up with TRBD1. The clonotype originates from a man aged 50-60 years with active COVID-19. CDR3 DNA: TGTGCCAGCAGCTTTACAGGGGCGGATACTGAAGCTTTCTTT. Translated, it gives CASSFTGADTEAFF.